The clone carrying this T cell receptor (beta chain) was detected a few times. TCRdb called the 5' RACE reads again in MiXCR, with one record for every CDR3 protein. Altogether 550,000 to 600,000 distinct CDR3 sequences are present, about a fifth being singletons, with the ten largest covering roughly 9.1%. These data belong to a study of T-cell memory formation after mild COVID-19. The CDR3 consists of 15 residues. V lost 2 bases to trimming and J lost 0 bases, with 9 bases between them. This TCR came from an adult woman who had mild COVID-19 (a few samples of this study predate the infection). Cell type and time point are not known. The sample comprised PBMCs or a T cell subset sorted from them (not recorded which). V and J are TRBV12-3 or TRBV12-4 and TRBJ2-3; the D gene is possibly TRBD2 (5 bases). The CDR3 loop reads CASSLSGWSTDTQYF. DNA of the CDR3: TGTGCCAGCAGTTTAAGCGGTTGGAGCACAGATACGCAGTATTTT.